This TCR beta chain originates from a study of cytomegalovirus exposure and HLA in healthy donors (dated by TCRdb to the late 2010s). Study-wide context: According to an earlier analysis of 587 of the donors, 200 million or so T cells yielded over 90 million unique TCR beta sequences and more than 250 Gb of sequence data. Around 300 gigabases of sequencing data and approximately 85 million unique TCR sequences were included in an early release covering roughly 600 HLA-typed donors. Of the roughly 400 genotyped donors, 70% to 90% were placed in the genetic ancestry cluster associated with self-reported Caucasian donors. The aim of the study was to test whether cataloging public T cell receptors could identify signatures of past pathogen exposure. Using immunosequencing, the study profiled T cell repertoires from about 610 subjects and related those repertoires to cytomegalovirus serostatus. Along with the approximately 650-subject first cohort, a separate validation cohort of roughly 110 different subjects was used. To predict cytomegalovirus infection status, the study brought together high-throughput TCR immunosequencing, statistical association of individual TCRs with disease status, and machine learning. To study patterns of TCR occurrence, a later analysis re-analyzed previously published TCR beta repertoires from 700 or so donors and added high-resolution HLA genotyping. Rather than drawing on any new phenotypic data, the later analysis identified candidate immune exposures from TCR beta sequences and the way those sequences occurred across donors. An earlier analysis of 587 of the donors used high-throughput TCR beta sequencing to judge whether each TCR beta V gene segment behaved as functional or pseudogenic. Donor age, sex, ethnicity and CMV serostatus were compiled alongside the repertoire data. A later genetic analysis took genome-wide SNP genotypes for 398 of the 666 donors and used that subset as a discovery cohort. All discovery cohort repertoires had been generated using a single sequencing platform. HLA typing covered class I and class II loci at four-digit resolution. Typing coverage differed by locus: A, B, C, DRB1 and DQB1 were typed in about 620-640 donors, DQA1 in around 500, DPA1 in 600 to 610, and DPB1 in 450 to 490. A few DR-DQ haplotypes were handled as single units for association and clustering because linkage in the cohort was strong. Among some 410 genotyped donors of the cohort, an average of about 240,000 unique TCR beta nucleotide sequences was sequenced per donor, of which roughly 18% were non-productive. The investigation overall reported the following: A total of 150 to 200 TCR beta chains were listed by the study as associated with cytomegalovirus. A cluster of highly shared sequence variants was judged likely to represent a technical artifact of the sequencing pipeline. Most TCR sequences were observed very rarely across donors, whereas some public TCRs were present in many individuals. In a later analysis, most CMV-associated TCR beta chains were found to appear HLA-restricted, with HLA associations seemingly driven largely by CMV exposure. In a later genetic analysis, a missense DCLRE1C variant was associated with V-gene and J-gene trimming of TCR beta chains, and the association was replicated in an independent cohort. Specific HLA alleles were associated with over 15,000 TCR beta sequences at a false discovery rate of 0.05 in a later analysis. The classifier was reported to diagnose cytomegalovirus status with high specificity and sensitivity in both the original and validation cohorts. Strong co-occurrence of HLA alleles, especially DR and DQ, made assigning TCR associations to individual alleles difficult. A further reported finding was that TCR beta sequences accurately predicted the HLA-A and HLA-B alleles for most subjects in the first cohort. The authors suggested that the approach could potentially be generalized to other disease states and immunological phenotypes. Correlated functional status among segregating V segments might reflect linkage disequilibrium, but an unknown experimental factor could not be ruled out. Because counts were too low, seventeen rarely observed V segments, including chromosome 9 orphons, were left out of the earlier analysis of some 600 of the donors. The cohort was sequenced for TCR beta chains only, and without alpha or paired-chain data the features that could be detected were limited. A later analysis reported that several top co-occurrence clusters appeared linked to parvovirus B19, influenza, CMV and Epstein-Barr virus. Some IMGT-functional V segments, including TRBV6-2 and TRBV6-3, could not be told apart with the 87-base-pair reads, so those segments were excluded. Sequencing depth was assumed to be roughly uniform across donors in the presence/absence analyses, though that assumption may not hold. In an earlier analysis of around 500 of the donors, most TCR beta V segments appeared in productive rearrangements about 87% or about 30% of the time, broadly matching IMGT annotations. In a later genetic analysis, fewer N-insertions in productive TCRs were reported among donors in an Asian-associated ancestry cluster than the roughly 640-donor mean. Three of the identified cytomegalovirus-associated TCR beta chains were confirmed in vitro to be specific for cytomegalovirus antigens. In a later analysis, the rate of TCR association differed among HLA loci, with DRB1 alleles having the most associated TCRs and HLA-C alleles having the fewest. The only immune exposure information available for the cohort was CMV serostatus. Because some donors lacked HLA typing at each locus, the association tests relied only on the typed subset. Compared with equally common non-associated chains, HLA-associated TCR beta chains in a later analysis were more clonally expanded and had lower generation probabilities.

Library construction relied on the immunoSEQ multiplex PCR assay. The multiplex PCR relied on a mix of 60 forward primers for TCR Vbeta segments and 13 reverse primers for TCR Jbeta segments. The CDR3 region of rearranged TCR beta genes was amplified from genomic DNA with a multiplex PCR assay. The amplified TCR beta libraries were sequenced on the Illumina HiSeq System as 87-base-pair reads. The published analysis was carried out like this. A later analysis counted about 82 million unique TCR beta chains across the 700 or so repertoires, and approximately 11 million of these chains were shared by at least two donors. To remove PCR and sequencing errors, raw reads were error-corrected and collapsed into unique sequences using a nearest-neighbor algorithm that merged closely related sequences. V, D and J gene segments were assigned by aligning CDR3 sequences to IMGT reference sequences. For a sequence to be retained, a match of at least six nucleotides was required to both a V gene segment and a J gene segment. Rearrangements were classified as productive when the CDR3 lacked stop codons and remained in frame with V and J, and all other rearrangements were classified as non-productive. Following IMGT convention, CDR3 was defined as the stretch from the second conserved V-encoded cysteine to the conserved J-encoded phenylalanine. Sequences without an unambiguous match to a single V gene segment were excluded from the earlier analysis of 450 to 650 of the donors. In an earlier analysis of a few hundred of the donors, a V segment was called functional when productive rearrangements were above 56.7%, and segregating when the standard deviation between donors exceeded 5%. A statistical classification framework was developed to diagnose cytomegalovirus status using the catalog of TCR beta chain sequences. In a later analysis, TCR nucleotide sequences were compared against IMGT/GENE-DB human TR gene sequences so that V and J genes could be assigned. Using the TCRdist pipeline, a later analysis assigned CDR3 sequences along with most-parsimonious VDJ recombination scenarios. In a later analysis, every TCR beta chain was defined by the combination of its CDR3 amino acid sequence and its V-gene family, and reads without a unique V-gene family were dropped. As a way to deal with suspected cross-contamination and a sequencing artifact, a later analysis dropped roughly 600 nucleotide sequences that were highly shared and had low generation probability. A later analysis calculated a clonal expansion index for each public chain from normalized within-repertoire ranks of inferred template counts. Generation probabilities in a later analysis came from a VDJ recombination model fitted to out-of-frame rearrangements, and those results were checked against IGoR. In a later analysis, TCR-TCR, TCR-HLA and TCR-CMV co-occurrence was scored with hypergeometric tests, and a repertoire-size bias correction was applied to TCR pairs. A later analysis estimated false discovery rates by permuting HLA or CMV assignments 20 times. In a later analysis, co-occurring TCRs were grouped using DBSCAN, and TCRdist sequence similarity was added for clustering within HLA-allele-positive subsets. Co-occurrence clustering excluded repertoires with fewer than 30,000 or more than 120,000 public chains, plus five with anomalous nucleotide sharing. This is the immuneACCESS table as TCRdb keeps it, with only in-frame sequences that have V and J called. A part of the clones is gone; compared with another copy, unresolved V genes explain less than half, and the rest is unexplained. V, J and clone size were drawn from that table, and D and trimming were deduced from the DNA. The sample table shows around 160,000 clones, and roughly 88% are seen once. Of the sample, 7.5% to 10% is held by the ten largest clones.

The cohort consisted of 650 to 700 healthy bone marrow donors. At the time of sampling, every cohort member was nominally healthy, though immune exposures that went unrecorded were likely present. The donor tested CMV seropositive and was one of the 289 seropositive cohort members. A peripheral blood sample was provided by each donor, and peripheral blood mononuclear cells were used for TCR beta sequencing. The Qiagen DNeasy Blood Extraction Kit was used to extract genomic DNA from the blood cell samples. V is cut by 5 bases and J by 3 bases, and the space between the germline ends is 14 bases. The CDR3 spans 15 residues, from the cysteine through the phenylalanine. The kept DNA is CDR3 alone, 45 bases in frame from the first base. Based on the germline V gene (reference sequence), the CDR1 and CDR2 sequences are MNHNY and SVGAGI. This clone turned up a few times. Its antigen target is currently unknown. Per-nucleotide qualities are absent, and no much larger clonotype sits a single base away.

Sequences were obtained from PBMCs. The sequence derives from a man aged 18 to 30 in good health and CMV-seropositive. The sequence joins TRBV6-6 to TRBJ1-5; the D segment could be TRBD1, given 6 matching bases. Here the CDR3 is given as CASSPDSLYNQPQHF. The nucleotide sequence reads as follows: TGTGCCAGCAGTCCGGACAGCCTATACAATCAGCCCCAGCATTTT.